What follows is one T cell receptor beta chain and its context. Its antigen is unknown. This probably arose from a read error, given a far larger clone one base away. The data were taken from a study of regulatory T cells in long-lasting Graves disease. The study's findings and limits: A greater number of public clonotypes (around 2,700) was shared by persistent patients than by new patients (about 990).

To make TCR beta libraries, researchers used iRepertoire HTBI primers and Arm-PCR of CDR3 regions. TCRdb re-derived calls from the multiplex PCR reads in MiXCR, one entry per CDR3 protein. The table shows 500,000 or so distinct CDR3 sequences, with around 15% occurring only once. Time point reported: newly diagnosed GD, antithyroid drugs for less than 3 months. PBMC RNA was the source of the TCR library. Germline CDR1 is SGHRS and CDR2 is YFSETQ. CDR3 length: 15 residues. J lost 3 bases, V lost 0 bases, and 4 bases had no gene match. This same sample was also part of a study on T cells in Graves' hyperthyroidism and ophthalmopathy. That study adds: The HTBI primer set served for first-round RT-PCR of the TCR CDR3.

This receptor was identified in a woman aged 40-65 years with Graves disease. The V call is TRBV5-1, the J call TRBJ1-1; 8 nucleotides match TRBD1. The sequencing here drew on peripheral blood mononuclear cells (PBMCs), taken at new diagnosis, from a patient treated with antithyroid drugs. CDR3 region: CASSLVTGVDTEAFF. The CDR3 coding sequence is TGCGCCAGCAGCTTGGTGACAGGGGTGGACACTGAAGCTTTCTTT.